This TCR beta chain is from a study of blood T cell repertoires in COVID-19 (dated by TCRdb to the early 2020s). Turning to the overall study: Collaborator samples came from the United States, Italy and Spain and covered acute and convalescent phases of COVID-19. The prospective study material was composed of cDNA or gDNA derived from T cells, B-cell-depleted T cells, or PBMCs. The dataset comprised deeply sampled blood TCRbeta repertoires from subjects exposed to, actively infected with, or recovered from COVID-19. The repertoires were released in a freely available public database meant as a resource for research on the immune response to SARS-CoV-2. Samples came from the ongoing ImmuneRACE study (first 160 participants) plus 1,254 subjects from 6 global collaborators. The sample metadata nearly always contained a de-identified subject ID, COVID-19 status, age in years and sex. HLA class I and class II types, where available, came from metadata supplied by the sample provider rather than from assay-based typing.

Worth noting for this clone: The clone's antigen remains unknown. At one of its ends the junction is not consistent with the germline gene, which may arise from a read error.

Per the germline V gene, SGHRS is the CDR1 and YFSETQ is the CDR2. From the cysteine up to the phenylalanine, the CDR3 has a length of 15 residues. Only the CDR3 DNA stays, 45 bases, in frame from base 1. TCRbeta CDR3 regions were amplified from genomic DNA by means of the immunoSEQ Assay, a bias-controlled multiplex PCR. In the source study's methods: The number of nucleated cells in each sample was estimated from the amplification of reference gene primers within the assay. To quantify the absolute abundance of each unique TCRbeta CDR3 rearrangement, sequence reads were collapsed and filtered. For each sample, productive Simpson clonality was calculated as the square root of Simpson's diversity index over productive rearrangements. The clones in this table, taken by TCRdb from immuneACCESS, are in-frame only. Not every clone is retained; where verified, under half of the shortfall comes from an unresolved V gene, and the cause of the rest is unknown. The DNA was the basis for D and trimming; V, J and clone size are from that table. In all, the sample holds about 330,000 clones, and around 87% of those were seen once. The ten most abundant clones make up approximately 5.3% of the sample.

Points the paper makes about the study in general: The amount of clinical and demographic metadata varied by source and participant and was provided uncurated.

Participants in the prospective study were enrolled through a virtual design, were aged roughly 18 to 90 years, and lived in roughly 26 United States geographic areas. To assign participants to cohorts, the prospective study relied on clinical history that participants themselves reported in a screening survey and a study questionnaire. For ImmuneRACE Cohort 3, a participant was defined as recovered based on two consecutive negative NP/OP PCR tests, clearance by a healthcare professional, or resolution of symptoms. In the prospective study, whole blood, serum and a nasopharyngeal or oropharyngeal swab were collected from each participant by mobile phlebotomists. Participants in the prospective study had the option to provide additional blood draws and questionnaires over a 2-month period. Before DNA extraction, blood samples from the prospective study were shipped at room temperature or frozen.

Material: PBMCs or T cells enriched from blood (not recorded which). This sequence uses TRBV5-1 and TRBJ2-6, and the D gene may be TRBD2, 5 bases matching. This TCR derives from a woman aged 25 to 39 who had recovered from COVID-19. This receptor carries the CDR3 CASSLGSPGANVLTF. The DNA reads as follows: TGCGCCAGCAGTTTGGGGAGCCCTGGGGCCAACGTCCTGACTTTC.